The source of this TCR beta chain is a study of cytotoxic CD8 clonotypes in ibrutinib-treated CLL. In the study overall: A median around 12 months of treatment, range 6 to 36, preceded the collection of response samples.

The CDR3 length is 15 residues. Germline CDR1 SSHAT, CDR2 FNYEAQ (reference sequence). The assay was immunoSEQ multiplex PCR, and TCRdb's table has in-frame clones only and misses some. The sample contains some 140,000 clones, around 93% of which appear only once. Points on this clone: Sequence at one end of the junction differs from germline and may be a read error.

The genes are TRBV7-7 and TRBJ2-5; TRBD1 is a possible D gene (6 bases). The source material was PBMCs, sampled after 12 months of ibrutinib treatment. The sequence came from a human donor with chronic lymphocytic leukemia. DNA for the CDR3: TGTGCTAGCAGCTTTGGGCAGGGGATTGGCGAGACCCAGTACTTC. It specifies CASSFGQGIGETQYF.